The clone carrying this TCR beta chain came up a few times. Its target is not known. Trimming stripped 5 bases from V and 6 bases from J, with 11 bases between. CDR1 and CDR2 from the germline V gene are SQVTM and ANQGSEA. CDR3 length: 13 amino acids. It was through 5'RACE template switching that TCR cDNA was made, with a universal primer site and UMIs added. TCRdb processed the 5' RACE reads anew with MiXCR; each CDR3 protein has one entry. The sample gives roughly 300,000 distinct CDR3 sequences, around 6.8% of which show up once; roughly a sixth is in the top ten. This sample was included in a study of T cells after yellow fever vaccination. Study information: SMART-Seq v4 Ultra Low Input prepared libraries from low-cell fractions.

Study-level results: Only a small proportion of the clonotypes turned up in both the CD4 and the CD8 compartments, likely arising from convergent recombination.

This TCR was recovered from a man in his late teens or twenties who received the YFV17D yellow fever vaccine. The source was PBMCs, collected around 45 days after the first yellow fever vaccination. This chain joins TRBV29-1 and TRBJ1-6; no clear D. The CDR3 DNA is TGCAGCGTTTCAGAAATGGGTAATTCACCCCTCCACTTT. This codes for CSVSEMGNSPLHF.